The entry below describes one T cell receptor beta chain. No antigen is known for it. Qualities for individual bases were not recorded, and no much larger clone is one base off. The sample belongs to a study of chemoradiotherapy in HPV16-positive cancers (dated by TCRdb to 2021 to 2024). With respect to the entire study: Functional T-cell assays on cells from a couple of HPV16-positive patients defined candidate HPV-specific T-cell clones and common TCR motifs. Next, the candidate HPV-specific TCRs and motifs were followed in TCR repertoires from about 90 patients with HPV-related cancers. The study set out to ask whether T-cell immunity against the HPV oncoproteins E6 and E7 changes over the course of chemoradiotherapy and whether that immunity affects survival. Points the paper makes about the study in general: In HPV16-positive patients, expansion of HPV-responsive T cells during chemoradiotherapy was associated with improved recurrence-free survival. The survival association was reported for HPV16-positive patients, and the functional definition of HPV-specific T cells was derived from only a couple of HPV16-positive patients. Expansion of candidate HPV-specific clones and E7-related TCR motifs was observed in the tumor microenvironment during treatment, whereas no such expansion was observed for non-HPV-specific T cells.

Repertoires were sampled repeatedly over the course of chemoradiotherapy, so clonal expansion could be followed in the tumor microenvironment. V sheds 7 bases and J sheds 2 bases, leaving 13 bases between their ends. CDR1 and CDR2, looked up from the germline V gene, are MDHEN and SYDVKM. The CDR3 contains 14 residues, cysteine and phenylalanine counted. The only DNA kept is the CDR3, 42 bases in frame from the first base. The library was prepared using the immunoSEQ multiplex PCR assay. TCRdb retrieved this table from immuneACCESS and kept in-frame rearrangements only. Not all clones are present; in checked studies, unresolved V genes account for under half, and no reason is known for the remainder. A total of about 32,000 clones appear in this sample, 88% of them only once. Of the sample, approximately 5% is held by the ten largest clones.

The V and J genes are TRBV28 and TRBJ2-3; a tentative D call is TRBD1 (6 bases match). This sequence was found in a human donor with HPV-associated anogenital cancer. The sequencing here drew on blood, taken from a patient who underwent chemoradiotherapy. For the CDR3, the sequence is CASKLGALTDTQYF. The DNA sequence is TGTGCCAGCAAATTGGGGGCGCTCACAGATACGCAGTATTTT. The entire variable domain, with the stretches around the CDR3 drawn from the reference TRBV28 and TRBJ2-3 proteins, is DVKVTQSSRYLVKRTGEKVFLECVQDMDHENMFWYRQDPGLGLRLIYFSYDVKMKEKGDIPEGYSVSREKKERFSLILESASTNQTSMYLCASKLGALTDTQYFGPGTRLTVL.